This TCR beta chain appears in the sequencing data of a study of blood T cell repertoires in COVID-19. Study-level background: Samples representing acute and convalescent COVID-19 were sourced from the United States, Italy and Spain.

Produced via immunoSEQ multiplex PCR; TCRdb's table is partial and in-frame only. In the table there are about 350,000 clones, more than 70% of which are singletons. After removal of 4 bases from V and 6 bases from J, the junction contained 7 bases not matched to a gene. The CDR3 consists of 14 residues. CDR1 is SGHNT, CDR2 YYREEE, per germline (reference sequence). Patients at the Seattle site were enrolled during active infection and followed longitudinally. The sequence was obtained from a woman aged 55-69 years with COVID-19, enrolled during active disease. The rearrangement joins TRBV5-4 to TRBJ2-3; 8 nucleotides align to TRBD2. Sequenced input: peripheral blood. The CDR3 DNA sequence: TGTGCCAGCAGCAGGGGACTAGAGGAGGATACGCAGTATTTT. Protein sequence: CASSRGLEEDTQYF.